The 21 T cell receptor beta chains in this list originate from one sample, sequenced in a study of blood T cell repertoires in COVID-19 (dated by TCRdb to 2019 to 2021). Receptor libraries were prepared by the immunoSEQ multiplex PCR assay. TCRdb carries this immuneACCESS record with in-frame sequences only. Its versions omit some clonotypes, under half of them owing to an unresolved V gene in the studies checked, with the rest unexplained. The sample table contains hundreds of thousands of clones; only one count was recorded for around 87% of them. The top ten hold roughly 1.1% of the sample. The source material was PBMCs or T cells enriched from blood (not recorded which). The origin of the receptors is a man aged 25 to 40 who had recovered from COVID-19.

This sequence joins TRBV28 and TRBJ2-7; D ambiguous. Germline assignment: CDR1 MDHEN and CDR2 SYDVKM. V was clipped by 8 bases and J by 3 bases, with 14 bases between them. This CDR3 region has 13 residues. This CDR3 is CASDGQAHYEQYF. For the CDR3, the DNA is TGTGCCAGCGATGGGCAGGCGCACTACGAGCAGTACTTC.

The gene calls are TRBV18 and TRBJ1-4; 7 positions agree with TRBD1. CDR1 and CDR2 from the germline V gene are KGHSH and LQKENI. This CDR3 comprises 15 residues. The V segment lost 1 base and the J segment 3 bases; nucleotides outside the gene matches: 2. This chain's CDR3 is CASSPLQGSNEKLFF. CDR3 DNA: TGTGCCAGCTCACCACTACAGGGGTCTAATGAAAAACTGTTTTTT.

V and J are TRBV29-1 and TRBJ2-1; perhaps TRBD2 as D (7 bases). Germline loops: CDR1 SQVTM, CDR2 ANQGSEA. The length of the CDR3 is 13 residues. V shed 4 bases and J shed 10 bases, with 17 bases lying between them. The CDR3 sequence: CSVVSPRGGEQFF. The CDR3 DNA reads as TGCAGCGTTGTTTCACCTAGGGGGGGAGAGCAGTTCTTC.

The chain recombines TRBV12-5 with TRBJ2-2; 13 bases map to TRBD2. The germline V gene encodes CDR1 LGHNT and CDR2 FRNRAP. The trim removed 2 bases at V and 4 bases at J, leaving 19 bases unmatched. This CDR3 has 22 residues. The CDR3 region is CASGLLPGLAGSLFGFTGELFF. The CDR3 DNA follows: TGTGCTAGTGGTTTGCTACCGGGACTAGCGGGAAGCCTTTTTGGTTTCACCGGGGAGCTGTTTTTT.

This chain joins TRBV19 and TRBJ2-5, with D possibly being TRBD2 (5 bases). Germline V gene lookup returns CDR1 LNHDA and CDR2 SQIVND (reference sequence). Trimming removed 3 bases at V and 9 bases at J, with 14 bases between. This CDR3 has 13 residues. CDR3: CASSMGAPGAQYF. In DNA form, the CDR3 reads TGTGCCAGTAGTATGGGAGCCCCCGGGGCCCAGTACTTC.

The chain uses TRBV5-4 and TRBJ2-7; no clear D. The CDR3 length is 12 residues. Germline lookup yields CDR1 SGHNT and CDR2 YYREEE (reference sequence). V dropped 0 bases and J dropped 2 bases, with 3 bases sitting between them. CDR3 protein: CASSLDTYEQYF. CDR3 in DNA: TGTGCCAGCAGCTTGGACACCTACGAGCAGTACTTC.

This clone appeared once. The rearrangement links TRBV6-4 to TRBJ2-4, with D maybe TRBD2 (5 bases). The CDR3 loop spans 14 amino acids. Per germline, CDR1 MRHNA and CDR2 SNTAGT. With 3 bases removed from V and 6 bases from J, the gap between germline ends came to 12 bases. This CDR3 reads CASSDELEANIQYF. Written as DNA, the CDR3 is TGTGCCAGCAGTGATGAGCTGGAGGCAAACATTCAGTACTTC.

The chain is built from TRBV6-1 and TRBJ1-3; weak D call: TRBD1 (5 bases). Germline loops: CDR1 MNHNS, CDR2 SASEGT. The CDR3 spans 14 residues. The V gene lost 3 bases and the J gene lost 2 bases, with 8 bases spanning the gap. The CDR3 spells CASSEAGTGNTIYF. The CDR3 DNA follows: TGTGCCAGCAGTGAGGCAGGGACTGGAAACACCATATATTTT.

This clone was counted only a few times. The V and J genes are TRBV12-3 or TRBV12-4 and TRBJ1-6, with 7 bases identical to TRBD1. V shed 6 bases and J 14 bases; nucleotides not matched to a gene: 10. The CDR3 loop spans 13 amino acids. Here the CDR3 reads CASSTTGRRSLHF. For the CDR3, the DNA is TGTGCCAGCAGCACGACAGGGAGACGGTCCCTCCACTTT.

The rearrangement joins TRBV10-3 to TRBJ2-1; 8 bases are a match to TRBD2. From germline, CDR1 is ENHRY and CDR2 SYGVKD. The CDR3 is 15 residues long. V shed 3 bases, J shed 4 bases, and the junction held 5 bases outside the gene matches. This CDR3 reads CAISDRTSGYNEQFF. As DNA, the CDR3 is TGTGCCATCAGTGATCGCACTAGCGGATACAATGAGCAGTTCTTC.

The gene calls are TRBV4-1 and TRBJ2-1, with TRBD2 matching 10 bases. The CDR3 is 15 residues long. V trimming: 0 bases; J trimming: 9 bases; junction bases outside the gene matches: 5. In germline, CDR1 is MGHRA, CDR2 YSYEKL. The CDR3 DNA reads TGCGCCAGCAGCCAAGATGTCGTAGCGGGAGGTGAGCAGTTCTTC. Translation: CASSQDVVAGGEQFF.

This chain links TRBV12-3 or TRBV12-4 with TRBJ1-2, with D tentatively TRBD1 (5 bases). The CDR3 covers 12 residues. V lost 8 bases and J lost 2, with 9 bases in between. The CDR3 DNA reads as TGTGCCAGCTCGGACAAGAACTATGGCTACACCTTC. Translation: CASSDKNYGYTF.

V and J are TRBV11-2 and TRBJ2-5; a possible D gene is TRBD2 (5 bases). The CDR3 contains 14 residues. Trimming shortened V by 0 bases and J by 5 bases, and 10 bases separated the two germline ends. Per germline, CDR1 SGHAT and CDR2 FQNNGV. The CDR3 region is CASSLDPGYETQYF. The CDR3 DNA follows: TGTGCCAGCAGCTTAGATCCGGGGTATGAGACCCAGTACTTC.

The DNA of the CDR3 is TGTGCCAGCAGTTCCCCGGGGTCCGGGGCCAACGTCCTGACTTTC. Residues: CASSSPGSGANVLTF. The chain employs TRBV27 and TRBJ2-6; TRBD2 is a possible D gene (5 bases). The CDR3 runs to 15 residues. V lost 4 bases, J lost 4 bases, and 11 bases lay in between. Germline values: CDR1 MNHEY, CDR2 SMNVEV (reference sequence).

This CDR3 is CSVDGAGGGVETQYF. The CDR3 DNA sequence: TGCAGCGTTGACGGAGCGGGGGGCGGGGTAGAGACCCAGTACTTC. This chain uses TRBV29-1 with TRBJ2-5; TRBD2 matches at 9 bases. CDR3 size: 15 residues. Trimming at V came to 3 bases and at J to 4 bases, leaving 9 bases not matched to a gene. CDR1 SQVTM and CDR2 ANQGSEA come from the germline V gene.

This rearrangement joins TRBV6-4 to TRBJ2-1; 13 positions agree with TRBD2. V trimming: 5 bases; J trimming: 7 bases; junction bases outside the gene matches: 8. In germline, CDR1 is MRHNA, CDR2 SNTAGT. This CDR3 has 16 residues. The CDR3 loop reads CASSFVLAGGGNEQFF. As DNA, the CDR3 is TGTGCCAGCAGTTTCGTACTAGCGGGAGGGGGGAATGAGCAGTTCTTC.

The chain carries TRBV7-9 and TRBJ1-4; TRBD1 aligns across 9 bases. With 6 bases clipped from V and 7 bases from J, the junction kept 6 bases outside the gene matches. This CDR3 comprises 14 residues. Germline-derived CDR1 and CDR2 are SEHNR and FQNEAQ (reference sequence). CDR3 sequence (DNA): TGTGCCAGCAGTTCGGGACAGGGAGTTGAAAAACTGTTTTTT. Its translation: CASSSGQGVEKLFF.

This clone occurred once. The same CDR3 is also encoded by other DNA sequences in this sample. The chain has TRBV6-5 and TRBJ1-4, with 10 bases that match TRBD1. The CDR3 consists of 15 residues. The V and J ends lost 0 bases and 6 bases, in that order; junction bases with no gene match: 1. Germline CDR1 reads MNHEY; CDR2 reads SVGAGI. DNA of the CDR3: TGTGCCAGCAGTTACTCGGGGACAGGGGATGAAAAACTGTTTTTT. This encodes CASSYSGTGDEKLFF.

V usage is TRBV5-4 and J usage is TRBJ1-2, with a tentative D call TRBD1 (5 bases). This CDR3 has 12 residues. Germline V gene lookup returns CDR1 SGHNT and CDR2 YYREEE (reference sequence). The V gene lost 4 bases and the J gene lost 4 bases, with 8 bases spanning the gap. CDR3 in DNA: TGTGCCAGCAGCGGGACTTTCTATGGCTACACCTTC. This sequence encodes CASSGTFYGYTF.

This clone was recorded only once. This chain joins TRBV11-2 and TRBJ2-6; the match to TRBD1 covers 11 bases. Germline-derived CDR1 and CDR2 are SGHAT and FQNNGV. The CDR3 has 17 amino acids. The V gene end was trimmed by 8 bases and the J gene end by 4 bases; junction bases not matched to a gene: 10. For the CDR3, the DNA is TGTGCCAGCTTTCGGACAGGGGGCGCAAAAGGGGCCAACGTCCTGACTTTC. It codes for CASFRTGGAKGANVLTF. The whole variable domain, remainder taken from reference TRBV11-2 and TRBJ2-6, is EAGVAQSPRYKIIEKRQSVAFWCNPISGHATLYWYQQILGQGPKLLIQFQNNGVVDDSQLPKDRFSAERLKGVDSTLKIQPAKLEDSAVYLCASFRTGGAKGANVLTFGAGSRLTVL.

About this clone: Other DNA sequences in the same sample also yield this CDR3. V gene TRBV28 combines with J gene TRBJ2-7, with a weak D call TRBD1 (5 bases). Germline CDR1 reads MDHEN; CDR2 reads SYDVKM. CDR3 length equals 12 residues. The germline V and J ends were trimmed by 2 bases and 3 bases, with 5 bases remaining between them. This CDR3 is CASSLDSYEQYF. As DNA, the CDR3 is TGTGCCAGCAGTTTAGACAGCTACGAGCAGTACTTC.